The entry below gives a single TCR beta chain sequence along with its context. The target antigen is unknown. V lost 0 bases, J lost 3 bases, and 3 bases lay in between. The length of the CDR3 is 13 residues. The germline gives CDR1 SGHTA, CDR2 FQGNSA. These data belong to a study of T cell responses to AZD1222 COVID-19 vaccine. Clones were sequenced by immunoSEQ multiplex PCR, and TCRdb holds only the in-frame ones, with some missing. The table lists more than 110,000 clones, about nine tenths of them singletons, with more than 4.5% in the top ten. General study findings and limits: Regions left unmutated in variants are reportedly the target of nearly half of spike-specific TCRs.

The clonotype originates from an adult in good health. Material: peripheral blood, obtained on day 0 of AZD1222 vaccination. The chain recombines TRBV7-2 with TRBJ1-5, with no clear D. CDR3 in DNA: TGTGCCAGCAGCTTAGCCTCCAATCAGCCCCAGCATTTT. Translation: CASSLASNQPQHF.